These 29 T cell receptor beta chains were all obtained from the same sample, sequenced in a study of T-cell memory formation after mild COVID-19. TCRdb analysed the 5' RACE reads with MiXCR anew, one entry per CDR3 protein. The sample includes approximately 340,000 distinct CDR3 sequences, about 15% of them seen just once. Sequenced sample: PBMCs or a T cell subset sorted from them (not recorded which). The receptors stem from a man aged 18 to 35 who had mild COVID-19 (a few samples of this study predate the infection). Cell type and time point are not known.

This clonotype was seen a few times. The V gene is TRBV7-2, the J gene TRBJ2-4, with D tentatively TRBD1 or TRBD2 (5 bases each). V dropped 5 bases and J dropped 0 bases, with 14 bases sitting between them. The CDR3 is made up of 16 amino acids. From germline, CDR1 is SGHTA and CDR2 FQGNSA. As DNA, the CDR3 is TGTGCCAGCAGCATATCCCTGGGGACAGCCAAAAACATTCAGTACTTC. It specifies CASSISLGTAKNIQYF.

This chain uses TRBV7-2 with TRBJ2-5; tentative D call: TRBD1 (6 bases). This CDR3 has 15 amino acids. CDR1 and CDR2 from the germline V gene are SGHTA and FQGNSA. The germline V and J ends were trimmed by 5 bases and 1 base, with 14 bases remaining between them. CDR3 sequence (DNA): TGTGCCAGCAGCGGAAGGACAGCAACCCAAGAGACCCAGTACTTC. Its translation is CASSGRTATQETQYF.

The chain recombines TRBV2 with TRBJ1-2; D gene uncertain. Trimming removed 3 bases at V and 3 bases at J, with 2 bases between. This CDR3 contains 11 residues. Germline values: CDR1 SNHLY, CDR2 FYNNEI. CDR3 sequence (DNA): TGTGCCAGCAGTGAGGACTATGGCTACACCTTC. Translating it yields CASSEDYGYTF.

The V and J genes are TRBV5-4 and TRBJ2-3, with 8 bases aligning to TRBD1. V was pared by 4 bases and J by 4 bases, with 5 bases of the junction left unmatched. Germline CDR1 reads SGHNT; CDR2 reads YYREEE (reference sequence). The CDR3 consists of 14 residues. The CDR3 loop reads CASSADREADTQYF. DNA for the CDR3: TGTGCCAGCAGCGCGGACAGGGAGGCAGATACGCAGTATTTT.

This clonotype was seen repeatedly, ten times or more. The rearrangement joins TRBV20-1 to TRBJ1-5; D is uncertain. V lost 0 bases, J lost 0 bases, and 3 bases lay in between. Germline values: CDR1 DFQATT, CDR2 SNEGSKA (reference sequence). CDR3 length equals 13 residues. The DNA of the CDR3 is TGCAGTGCTAGAGAAGATAGCAATCAGCCCCAGCATTTT. It translates to CSAREDSNQPQHF.

The V call is TRBV7-9, the J call TRBJ1-2; D ambiguous. CDR3 length equals 14 residues. Trimming shortened V by 3 bases and J by 4 bases, and 12 bases separated the two germline ends. Germline CDR1 SEHNR, CDR2 FQNEAQ (reference sequence). Written as DNA, the CDR3 is TGTGCCAGCAGCTTTACGATGGCGGCCTATGGCTACACCTTC. Its translation: CASSFTMAAYGYTF.

The V gene is TRBV7-2, the J gene TRBJ2-1, with D possibly being TRBD2 (5 bases). CDR3 size: 14 residues. Between the trimmed V and J ends, which lost 7 bases and 4 bases, there was a span of 14 bases. Germline CDR1 reads SGHTA; CDR2 reads FQGNSA. The CDR3, as DNA: TGTGCCAGCATCCTCTTCCGGGATTACAATGAGCAGTTCTTC. This codes for CASILFRDYNEQFF.

The V and J genes are TRBV18 and TRBJ1-6; D is unresolved. Trimming pared 6 bases from V and 7 bases from J, leaving 16 bases between. CDR1 KGHSH and CDR2 LQKENI come from the germline V gene. This CDR3 spans 15 amino acids. CDR3 sequence: CASSGTVGLNSPLHF. The CDR3 region has the DNA TGTGCCAGCTCGGGAACGGTGGGTCTGAATTCACCCCTCCACTTT.

The rearrangement uses TRBV3-1 and TRBJ1-6; D might be TRBD1 (6 bases). The V gene's germline CDR1 is LGHDT and CDR2 YNNKEL (reference sequence). The CDR3 has 14 amino acids. V dropped 1 base and J dropped 10 bases, with 11 bases sitting between them. The CDR3 is CASSQAGARSPLHF. DNA for the CDR3: TGTGCCAGCAGCCAAGCAGGGGCTAGGTCACCCCTCCACTTT.

In DNA, the CDR3 is TGTGCCAGCAGTTCCGCGGGAAGAAAGGCCGGGGAGCTGTTTTTT. Protein product: CASSSAGRKAGELFF. J is TRBJ2-2 and V is TRBV28; D possibly corresponds to TRBD2 (6 bases). CDR1 is MDHEN, CDR2 SYDVKM, per germline. The CDR3 totals 15 residues. V lost 4 bases, J lost 6 bases, and 15 bases lay in between.

This clonotype was detected a few times. This rearrangement joins TRBV27 to TRBJ2-3; TRBD2 is a possible D gene (6 bases). This CDR3 comprises 15 residues. CDR1 and CDR2 from the germline V gene are MNHEY and SMNVEV (reference sequence). V lost 6 bases, J lost 0 bases, and 13 bases lay in between. CDR3: CASSRDFTSTDTQYF. Here the CDR3 DNA reads TGTGCCAGCAGCCGGGACTTCACTAGCACAGATACGCAGTATTTT.

This chain links TRBV7-9 with TRBJ1-2; possible D gene TRBD1, 6 bases. V shed 1 base and J shed 6 bases, with 15 bases lying between them. Germline V CDR1 and CDR2: SEHNR, FQNEAQ (reference sequence). The CDR3 has 15 amino acids. Here the CDR3 reads CASSLEGPGVNGYTF. The CDR3 coding sequence is TGTGCCAGCAGCTTAGAGGGGCCAGGGGTGAATGGCTACACCTTC.

The chain has TRBV12-3 or TRBV12-4 and TRBJ1-2; D possibly corresponds to TRBD1 (5 bases). Trimming cost V 2 bases and J 5 bases, with 15 bases left between them. The CDR3 loop spans 15 amino acids. This CDR3 reads CASSLSDKGIYGYTF. CDR3 DNA: TGTGCCAGCAGTTTATCGGACAAGGGGATATATGGCTACACCTTC.

The rearrangement joins TRBV6-5 to TRBJ2-7; D remains unclear. Trimming pared 4 bases from V and 12 bases from J, leaving 16 bases between. CDR1 and CDR2 from the germline V gene are MNHEY and SVGAGI. This CDR3 region has 12 residues. In nucleotides, the CDR3 is TGTGCCAGCAGTTCGGAAGGAGCCTTCACGTACTTC. This encodes CASSSEGAFTYF.

This clonotype was seen only a few times. The chain uses TRBV5-5 and TRBJ1-5; no definite D call. Germline V gene sequence: CDR1 SGHKS, CDR2 YYEKEE (reference sequence). The V and J ends lost 4 bases and 5 bases respectively, with 10 bases between them. This CDR3 has 13 amino acids. This CDR3 is CASSQWTHQPQHF. CDR3 coding DNA: TGTGCCAGCAGCCAATGGACGCATCAGCCCCAGCATTTT.

V gene TRBV29-1 combines with J gene TRBJ2-7; TRBD1 matches at 10 bases. The germline CDR1 and CDR2 sequences are SQVTM and ANQGSEA. The CDR3 extends over 12 amino acids. With 7 bases clipped from V and 3 bases from J, the junction kept 3 bases outside the gene matches. CDR3 DNA sequence: TGCAGCGCCGGGACAGGGGACTACGAGCAGTACTTC. It is translated as CSAGTGDYEQYF.

V and J are TRBV10-3 and TRBJ2-1; 7 bases line up with TRBD2. The V gene's germline CDR1 is ENHRY and CDR2 SYGVKD. After removal of 2 bases from V and 4 bases from J, the junction contained 14 bases not matched to a gene. The CDR3 is made up of 18 amino acids. This CDR3 reads CAISEPGGSRGQYNEQFF. Here the CDR3 DNA reads TGTGCCATCAGTGAGCCGGGGGGTTCGCGGGGTCAGTACAATGAGCAGTTCTTC.

This clonotype appeared a few times. This chain joins TRBV7-2 and TRBJ1-6; no clear D. The CDR3 has 16 residues. Per the germline V gene, CDR1 is SGHTA and CDR2 is FQGNSA. V gave up 1 base and J gave up 0 bases, with 7 bases separating them. The CDR3: CASSLGGGSYNSPLHF. CDR3 bases: TGTGCCAGCAGCTTAGGCGGAGGCTCCTATAATTCACCCCTCCACTTT.

The chain carries TRBV2 and TRBJ2-2; D gene unclear. Deletions cut 0 bases from V and 8 bases from J, with 16 bases between. CDR1 is SNHLY and CDR2 is FYNNEI in the germline V gene. The CDR3 sequence is 16 residues long. CDR3 loop: CASSEASRRRSGELFF. CDR3 DNA: TGTGCCAGCAGTGAAGCCAGCAGGCGGCGGTCAGGGGAGCTGTTTTTT.

In this sample, this clonotype turned up once. The chain combines TRBV18 with TRBJ2-7; TRBD1 matches at 9 bases. Germline V gene lookup returns CDR1 KGHSH and CDR2 LQKENI. This CDR3 is 14 amino acids long. Trimming took 0 bases from V and 7 from J; bases not matched to a gene: 4. CDR3: CASSPPGQGGEQYV. The DNA for the CDR3 is TGTGCCAGCTCACCACCGGGACAGGGTGGGGAGCAGTACGTC.

CDR3 DNA: TGTGCCAGCAGTTTGCGGGGGCTCGGTGGCTACACCTTC. This encodes CASSLRGLGGYTF. The chain links TRBV12-3 or TRBV12-4 to TRBJ1-2; TRBD1 might be the D (6 bases). The CDR3 length is 13 residues. Trimming pared 3 bases from V and 7 bases from J, leaving 12 bases between.

In this sample, this clonotype turned up many times. This chain connects TRBV28 to TRBJ1-6, with TRBD1 matching 10 bases. Germline trimming cut 3 bases from V and 6 bases from J; bases unmatched to any gene: 2. This CDR3 is 15 amino acids long. Per germline, CDR1 MDHEN and CDR2 SYDVKM. The CDR3 spells CASSLGTGVNSPLHF. DNA for the CDR3: TGTGCCAGCAGTTTGGGGACAGGGGTTAATTCACCCCTCCACTTT.

This clonotype was counted between two and nine times. This rearrangement joins TRBV6-6 to TRBJ1-2; D remains ambiguous. V was clipped by 0 bases and J by 4 bases, with 6 bases between them. CDR3 length: 13 residues. CDR1 is MNHNY and CDR2 is SVGAGI in the germline V gene (reference sequence). CDR3 coding DNA: TGTGCCAGCAGTTACTCGGGGATCTATGGCTACACCTTC. Translation gives CASSYSGIYGYTF.

The chain employs TRBV6-6 and TRBJ1-5, with D possibly TRBD1 on 5 matching bases. Trimming cost V 8 bases and J 4 bases, with 9 bases left between them. CDR3 length equals 12 residues. Germline loops: CDR1 MNHNY, CDR2 SVGAGI (reference sequence). The CDR3: CASLQGNQPQHF. CDR3 sequence (DNA): TGTGCCAGCTTGCAGGGAAATCAGCCCCAGCATTTT.

The chain links TRBV6-5 to TRBJ1-6; D gene unclear. Germline V CDR1 and CDR2: MNHEY, SVGAGI. The V end lost 4 bases, the J end lost 7 bases, and 17 bases lay between the germline ends. The CDR3 sequence is 16 residues long. DNA for the CDR3: TGTGCCAGCAGTTCCACATCACGGGGAGGGAATTCACCCCTCCACTTT. This codes for CASSSTSRGGNSPLHF.

The V gene is TRBV14, the J gene TRBJ2-7, with no clear D. CDR1 is SGHDN, CDR2 FVKESK, per germline. V was pared by 5 bases and J by 7 bases, with 15 bases between. This CDR3 comprises 13 residues. In nucleotides, the CDR3 is TGTGCCAGCAGCGGTGGCTGGGCGAAAGAGCAGTACTTC. The encoded protein is CASSGGWAKEQYF.

There are many counts of this clonotype. The DNA of the CDR3 is TGCGCCAGCAGCTCTGGGGGACCTCGAGAGACCCAGTACTTC. This translates into CASSSGGPRETQYF. The rearrangement uses TRBV5-1 and TRBJ2-5; perhaps D is TRBD1 or TRBD2 (5 bases each). The V gene lost 3 bases and the J gene lost 4 bases, with 13 bases spanning the gap. CDR3 length: 14 amino acids. Germline CDR1 and CDR2: SGHRS and YFSETQ.

This clonotype was counted a few times. V is TRBV11-2 and J is TRBJ2-2; possible D gene TRBD1, 6 bases. Germline CDR1 is SGHAT and CDR2 is FQNNGV. The V end lost 3 bases, the J end lost 4 bases, and 12 bases lay between the germline ends. CDR3 length: 15 amino acids. This CDR3 is CASSFLPGVTGELFF. The DNA of the CDR3 is TGTGCCAGCAGCTTTCTACCAGGGGTCACCGGGGAGCTGTTTTTT. Filled out from reference TRBV11-2 and TRBJ2-2, the complete variable domain reads EAGVAQSPRYKIIEKRQSVAFWCNPISGHATLYWYQQILGQGPKLLIQFQNNGVVDDSQLPKDRFSAERLKGVDSTLKIQPAKLEDSAVYLCASSFLPGVTGELFFGEGSRLTVL.

The chain links TRBV5-1 to TRBJ2-5; D gene ambiguous. Trimming left V 1 base short and J 5 bases short, with 9 bases between. The CDR3 is 13 residues long. In germline, CDR1 is SGHRS, CDR2 YFSETQ. CDR3 in DNA: TGCGCCAGCAGCTTGATCCCTCGGGAGACCCAGTACTTC. It translates to CASSLIPRETQYF. Full variable domain (remainder filled in from reference TRBV5-1 and TRBJ2-5): KAGVTQTPRYLIKTRGQQVTLSCSPISGHRSVSWYQQTPGQGLQFLFEYFSETQRNKGNFPGRFSGRQFSNSRSEMNVSTLELGDSALYLCASSLIPRETQYFGPGTRLLVL.